The T cell receptor beta chain described here comes from a study of CD8 T cells in ankylosing spondylitis. Study outcomes and limitations: Within peripheral blood, clones linked to disease were CD8+ and relatively rare.

This clonotype was counted between two and nine times. The antigen is not known. Germline V gene data show CDR1 as SNHLY and CDR2 as FYNNEI. The CDR3 covers 22 residues. Unmatched junction bases numbered 24, after V lost 4 bases and J lost 0 bases. Quantitative 5'-RACE with molecular barcodes was used to make the TCR beta libraries. TCRdb itself ran the 5' RACE reads through MiXCR, one entry per CDR3 protein. The sample includes 250,000 or so distinct CDR3 sequences, about a sixth of them seen just once. The sequenced sample consisted of blood, either unsorted or a sorted T cell fraction (not recorded which). This chain joins TRBV2 and TRBJ2-3; 8 bases agree with TRBD1. The origin of this receptor is a male donor with ankylosing spondylitis or in good health (not recorded which). CDR3 sequence reads: CASSAPDRAAGEMQTSTDTQYF. The DNA for the CDR3 is TGTGCCAGCAGTGCCCCGGACAGGGCTGCTGGGGAGATGCAAACTAGCACAGATACGCAGTATTTT.